This T cell receptor (beta chain) was retrieved from a study of regulatory T cells in long-lasting Graves disease. The CDR3 loop spans 13 amino acids. V dropped 7 bases and J dropped 5; count of bases not matched to a gene: 6. CDR1 is DFQATT and CDR2 is SNEGSKA in the germline V gene (reference sequence). Time point of the sample: newly diagnosed GD, antithyroid drugs for less than 3 months. Researchers made the TCR library from RNA that was extracted from PBMCs. It was American Thyroid Association guidelines that determined Graves' disease diagnosis. Libraries of TCR beta came from iRepertoire HTBI primers plus Arm-PCR of CDR3 regions. From the multiplex PCR reads, TCRdb called clonotypes with MiXCR, one entry per CDR3 protein. The sample holds approximately 440,000 distinct CDR3 sequences, around 16% seen once. Whole-study findings and limits: Newly diagnosed disease favored TRBV20-1 and TRBJ2-1 over persistent disease.

On this clonotype: What it binds is unknown.

This sample also appeared in a second study, on T cells in Graves' hyperthyroidism and ophthalmopathy.

This chain connects TRBV20-1 to TRBJ1-5; TRBD1 matches at 9 bases. The sequence was obtained from a man aged 40-49 years with Graves disease. Here the sequenced sample was peripheral blood mononuclear cells (PBMCs), taken at new diagnosis, from a patient treated with antithyroid drugs. The CDR3 DNA follows: TGCAGTGTCGTCCGGGACAGGGATCAGCCCCAGCATTTT. It translates to CSVVRDRDQPQHF.